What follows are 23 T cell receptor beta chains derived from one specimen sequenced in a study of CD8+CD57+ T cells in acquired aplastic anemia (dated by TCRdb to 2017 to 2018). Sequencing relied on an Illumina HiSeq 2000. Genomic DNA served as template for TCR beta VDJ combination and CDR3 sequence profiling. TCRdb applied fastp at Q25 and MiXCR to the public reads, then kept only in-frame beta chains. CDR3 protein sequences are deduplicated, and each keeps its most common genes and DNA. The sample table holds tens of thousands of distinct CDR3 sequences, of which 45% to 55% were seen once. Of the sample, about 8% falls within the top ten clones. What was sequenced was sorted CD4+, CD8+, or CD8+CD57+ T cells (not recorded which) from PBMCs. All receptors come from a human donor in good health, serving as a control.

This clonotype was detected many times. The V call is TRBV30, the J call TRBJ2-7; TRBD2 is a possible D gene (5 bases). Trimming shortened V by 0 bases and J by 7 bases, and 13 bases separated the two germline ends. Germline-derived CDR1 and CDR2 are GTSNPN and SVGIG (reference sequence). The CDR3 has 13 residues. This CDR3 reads CAWSVLHPGEQYF. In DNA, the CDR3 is TGTGCCTGGAGTGTACTTCATCCGGGGGAGCAGTACTTC. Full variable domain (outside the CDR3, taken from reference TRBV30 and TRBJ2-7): SQTIHQWPATLVQPVGSPLSLECTVEGTSNPNLYWYRQAAGRGLQLLFYSVGIGQISSEVPQNLSASRPQDRQFILSSKKLLLSDSGFYLCAWSVLHPGEQYFGPGTRLTVT.

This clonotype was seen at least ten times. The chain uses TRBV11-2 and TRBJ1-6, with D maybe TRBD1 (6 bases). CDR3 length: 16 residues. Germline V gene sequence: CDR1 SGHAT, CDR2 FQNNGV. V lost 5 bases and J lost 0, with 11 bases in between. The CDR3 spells CASSLGGGSYNSPLHF. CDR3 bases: TGTGCCAGCAGCCTAGGGGGGGGCTCCTATAATTCACCCCTCCACTTT.

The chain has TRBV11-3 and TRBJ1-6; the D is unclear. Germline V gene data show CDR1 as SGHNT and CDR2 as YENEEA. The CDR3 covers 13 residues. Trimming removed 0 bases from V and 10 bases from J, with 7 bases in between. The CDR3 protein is CASSLDPVSPLHF. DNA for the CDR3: TGTGCCAGCAGCTTAGACCCCGTATCACCCCTCCACTTT.

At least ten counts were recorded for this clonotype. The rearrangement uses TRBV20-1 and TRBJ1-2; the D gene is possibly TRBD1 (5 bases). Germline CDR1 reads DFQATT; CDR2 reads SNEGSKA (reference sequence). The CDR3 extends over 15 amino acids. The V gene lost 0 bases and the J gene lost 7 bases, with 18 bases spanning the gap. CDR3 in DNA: TGCAGTGCTAGAGATGGGGCAGGCTCGGGTATTGGCTACACCTTC. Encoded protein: CSARDGAGSGIGYTF.

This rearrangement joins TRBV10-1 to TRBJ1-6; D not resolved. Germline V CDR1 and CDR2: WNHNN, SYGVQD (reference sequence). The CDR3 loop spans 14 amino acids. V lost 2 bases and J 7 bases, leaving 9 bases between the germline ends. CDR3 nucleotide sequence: TGCGCCAGCAGTGAGGGTTCAGCGAATTCACCCCTCCACTTT. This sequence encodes CASSEGSANSPLHF.

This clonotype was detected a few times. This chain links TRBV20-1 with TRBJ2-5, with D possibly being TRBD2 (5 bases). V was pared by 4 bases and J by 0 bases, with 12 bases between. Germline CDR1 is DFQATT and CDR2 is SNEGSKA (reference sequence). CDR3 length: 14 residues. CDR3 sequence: CSATMLANQETQYF. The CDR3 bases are TGCAGTGCTACCATGTTAGCGAACCAAGAGACCCAGTACTTC.

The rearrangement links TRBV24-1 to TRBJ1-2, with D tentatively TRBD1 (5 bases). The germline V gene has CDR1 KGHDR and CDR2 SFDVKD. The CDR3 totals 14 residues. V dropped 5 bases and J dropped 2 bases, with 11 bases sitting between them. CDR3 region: CATSVGTENYGYTF. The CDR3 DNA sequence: TGTGCCACCAGTGTTGGGACGGAAAACTATGGCTACACCTTC.

The CDR3 reads CATSDSGYGGYTF. CDR3 nucleotide sequence: TGTGCCACCAGTGATTCAGGGTACGGTGGCTACACCTTC. The chain couples TRBV24-1 to TRBJ1-2, with D maybe TRBD1 (5 bases). CDR1 and CDR2 (germline): KGHDR, SFDVKD. The CDR3 is 13 residues long. The V and J ends lost 2 bases and 7 bases respectively, with 10 bases between them.

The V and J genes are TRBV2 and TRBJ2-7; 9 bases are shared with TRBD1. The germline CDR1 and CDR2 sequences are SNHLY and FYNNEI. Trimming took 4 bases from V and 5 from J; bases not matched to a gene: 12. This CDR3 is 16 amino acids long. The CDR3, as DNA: TGTGCCAGCAGTGCTAACAGGGGGCCCCACTTTAACGAGCAGTACTTC. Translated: CASSANRGPHFNEQYF.

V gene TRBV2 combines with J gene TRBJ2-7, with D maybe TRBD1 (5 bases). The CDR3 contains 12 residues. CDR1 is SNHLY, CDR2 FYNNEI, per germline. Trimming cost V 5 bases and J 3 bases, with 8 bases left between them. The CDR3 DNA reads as TGTGCCAGCAGTTGGACACTCTACGAGCAGTACTTC. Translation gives CASSWTLYEQYF.

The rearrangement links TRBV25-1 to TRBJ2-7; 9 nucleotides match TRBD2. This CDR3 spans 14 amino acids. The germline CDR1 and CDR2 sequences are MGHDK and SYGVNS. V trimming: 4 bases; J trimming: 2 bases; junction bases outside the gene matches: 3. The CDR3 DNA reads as TGTGCCAGCAGTGTGTTAGCGGGAGCCTACGAGCAGTACTTC. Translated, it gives CASSVLAGAYEQYF.

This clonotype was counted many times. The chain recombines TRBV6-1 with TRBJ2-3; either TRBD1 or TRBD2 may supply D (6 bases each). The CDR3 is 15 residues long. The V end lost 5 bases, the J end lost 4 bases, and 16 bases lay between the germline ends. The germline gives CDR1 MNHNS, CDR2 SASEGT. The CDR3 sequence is CASSRGQEGADTQYF. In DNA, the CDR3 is TGTGCCAGCAGTCGAGGGCAGGAGGGGGCAGATACGCAGTATTTT.

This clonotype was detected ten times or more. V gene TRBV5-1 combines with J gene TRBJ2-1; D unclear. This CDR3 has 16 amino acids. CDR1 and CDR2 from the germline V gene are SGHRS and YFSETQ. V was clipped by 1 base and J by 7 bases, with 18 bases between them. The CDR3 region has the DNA TGCGCCAGCAGCTTGACCATTTCCGCCTATTGGAATGAGCAGTTCTTC. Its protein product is CASSLTISAYWNEQFF. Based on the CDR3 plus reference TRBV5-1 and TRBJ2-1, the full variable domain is KAGVTQTPRYLIKTRGQQVTLSCSPISGHRSVSWYQQTPGQGLQFLFEYFSETQRNKGNFPGRFSGRQFSNSRSEMNVSTLELGDSALYLCASSLTISAYWNEQFFGPGTRLTVL.

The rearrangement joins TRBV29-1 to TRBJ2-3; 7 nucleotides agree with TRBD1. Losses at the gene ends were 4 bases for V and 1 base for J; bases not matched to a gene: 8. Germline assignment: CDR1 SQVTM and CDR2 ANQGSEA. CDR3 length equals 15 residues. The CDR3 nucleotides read TGCAGCGTTGTTGCGAGGGGGCAGCGCACAGATACGCAGTATTTT. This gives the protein CSVVARGQRTDTQYF.

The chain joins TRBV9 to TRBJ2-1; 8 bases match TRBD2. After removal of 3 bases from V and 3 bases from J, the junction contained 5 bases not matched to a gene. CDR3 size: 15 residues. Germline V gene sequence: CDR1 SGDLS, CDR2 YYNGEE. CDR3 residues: CASSETSGHYNEQFF. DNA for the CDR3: TGTGCCAGCAGCGAAACTAGCGGACACTACAATGAGCAGTTCTTC.

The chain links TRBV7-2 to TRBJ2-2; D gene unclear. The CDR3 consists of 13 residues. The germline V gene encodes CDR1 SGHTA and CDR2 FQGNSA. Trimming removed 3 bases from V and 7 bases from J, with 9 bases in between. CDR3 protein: CASSLLVGGELFF. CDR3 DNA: TGTGCCAGCAGCTTGTTGGTTGGCGGGGAGCTGTTTTTT.

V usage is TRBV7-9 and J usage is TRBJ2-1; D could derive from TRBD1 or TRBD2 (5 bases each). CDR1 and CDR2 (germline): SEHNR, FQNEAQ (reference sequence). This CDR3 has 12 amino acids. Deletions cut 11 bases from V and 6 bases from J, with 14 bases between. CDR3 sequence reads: CADSLASNEQFF. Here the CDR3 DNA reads TGTGCCGACAGCTTAGCGAGCAATGAGCAGTTCTTC.

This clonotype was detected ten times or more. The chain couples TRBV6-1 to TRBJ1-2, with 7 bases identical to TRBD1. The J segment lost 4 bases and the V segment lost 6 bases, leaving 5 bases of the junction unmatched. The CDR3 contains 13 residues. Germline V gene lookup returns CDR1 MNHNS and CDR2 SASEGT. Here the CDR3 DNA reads TGTGCCAGCAGATGGACAGGAACCTATGGCTACACCTTC. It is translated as CASRWTGTYGYTF.

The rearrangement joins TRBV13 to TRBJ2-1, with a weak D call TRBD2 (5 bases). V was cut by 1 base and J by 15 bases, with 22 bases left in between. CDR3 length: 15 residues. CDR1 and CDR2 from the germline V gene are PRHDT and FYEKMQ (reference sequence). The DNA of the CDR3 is TGTGCCAGCAGCTTAGAGTCTAGCTCCTACAATGAGAGGTTCTTC. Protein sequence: CASSLESSSYNERFF.

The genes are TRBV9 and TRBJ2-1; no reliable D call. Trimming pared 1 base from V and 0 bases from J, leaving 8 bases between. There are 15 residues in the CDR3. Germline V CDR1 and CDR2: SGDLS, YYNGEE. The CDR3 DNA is TGTGCCAGCAGCGTATACCAGAACTCCTACAATGAGCAGTTCTTC. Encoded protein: CASSVYQNSYNEQFF.

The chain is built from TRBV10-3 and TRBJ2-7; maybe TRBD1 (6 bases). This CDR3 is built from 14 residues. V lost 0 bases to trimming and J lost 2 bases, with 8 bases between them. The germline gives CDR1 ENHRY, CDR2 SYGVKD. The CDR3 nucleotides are TGTGCCATCAGTGAGTCTGGGGACACCTACGAGCAGTACTTC. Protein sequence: CAISESGDTYEQYF.

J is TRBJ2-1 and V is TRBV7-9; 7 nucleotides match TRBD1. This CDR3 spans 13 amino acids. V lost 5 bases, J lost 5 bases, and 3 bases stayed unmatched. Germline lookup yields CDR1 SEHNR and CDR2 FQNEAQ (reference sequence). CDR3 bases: TGTGCCAGCAGCGTGACAGGGAACAATGAGCAGTTCTTC. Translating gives CASSVTGNNEQFF.

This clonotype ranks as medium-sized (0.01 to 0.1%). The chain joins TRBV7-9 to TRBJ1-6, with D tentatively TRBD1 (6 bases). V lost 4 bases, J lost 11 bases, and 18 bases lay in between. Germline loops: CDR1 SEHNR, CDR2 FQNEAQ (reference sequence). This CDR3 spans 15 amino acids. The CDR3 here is CASSSKLQGKAPLHF. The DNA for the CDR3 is TGTGCCAGCAGCTCAAAGCTCCAGGGGAAAGCACCCCTCCACTTT.